A single sample is the source of the 8 T cell receptor beta chains below, sequenced in a study of control samples from healthy donors and cancer patients. Repertoires were generated with immunoSEQ multiplex PCR, while TCRdb's copy carries only in-frame clones and drops some. This table holds over 65,000 clones, around nine tenths found once. The sample comprised PBMCs. The receptors were sampled from a woman in her forties or fifties with colorectal cancer.

The V call is TRBV10-1, the J call TRBJ2-3; the D is unclear. The CDR3 is 12 amino acids. Germline assignment: CDR1 WNHNN and CDR2 SYGVQD (reference sequence). Trimming shortened V by 8 bases and J by 5 bases, and 11 bases separated the two germline ends. CDR3 region: CASQSDGDTQYF. CDR3 bases: TGCGCCAGCCAAAGTGACGGAGATACGCAGTATTTT.

The chain links TRBV19 to TRBJ1-4, with D hard to call. Germline CDR1 and CDR2: LNHDA and SQIVND (reference sequence). V lost 11 bases, J lost 0 bases, and 7 bases lay in between. The CDR3 loop spans 12 amino acids. CDR3 DNA sequence: TGTGCCGTGCAGGCAACTAATGAAAAACTGTTTTTT. Translating gives CAVQATNEKLFF.

The chain links TRBV5-1 to TRBJ2-1, with D possibly being TRBD1 or TRBD2 (5 bases each). CDR3 size: 14 residues. From germline, CDR1 is SGHRS and CDR2 YFSETQ. The ends were cut back, 4 bases at V and 10 bases at J, with 18 bases in the middle. CDR3 nucleotide sequence: TGCGCCAGCAGCACCGGGGCCCAGGCTGGCGAGCAGTTCTTC. It is translated as CASSTGAQAGEQFF.

V is TRBV28 and J is TRBJ1-4; D is unclear. The CDR3 covers 14 residues. V was pared by 4 bases and J by 2 bases, with 8 bases between. Germline-derived CDR1 and CDR2 are MDHEN and SYDVKM. CDR3 sequence reads: CASSSVPTNEKLFF. The CDR3 nucleotides are TGTGCCAGCAGTTCAGTACCGACTAATGAAAAACTGTTTTTT.

J is TRBJ1-2 and V is TRBV25-1; 8 bases are a match to TRBD1. Per germline, CDR1 MGHDK and CDR2 SYGVNS. Losses at the gene ends were 2 bases for V and 3 bases for J; bases not matched to a gene: 2. The CDR3 is made up of 14 amino acids. The CDR3 sequence: CASSEQGADYGYTF. For the CDR3, the DNA is TGTGCCAGCAGTGAACAGGGGGCGGACTATGGCTACACCTTC.

This clone has just one count. The chain links TRBV18 to TRBJ1-2, with no clear D. Germline CDR1 is KGHSH and CDR2 is LQKENI. This CDR3 has 12 amino acids. The germline V and J ends were trimmed by 3 bases and 5 bases, with 7 bases remaining between them. The DNA of the CDR3 is TGTGCCAGCTCACCGACGGGTTATGGCTACACCTTC. Its protein is CASSPTGYGYTF. Using reference TRBV18 and TRBJ1-2 for the parts outside the CDR3, the full variable domain is NAGVMQNPRHLVRRRGQEARLRCSPMKGHSHVYWYRQLPEEGLKFMVYLQKENIIDESGMPKERFSAEFPKEGPSILRIQQVVRGDSAAYFCASSPTGYGYTFGSGTRLTVV.

The rearrangement joins TRBV10-1 to TRBJ2-5, with 9 bases aligning to TRBD1. The CDR3 totals 16 residues. V lost 0 bases and J lost 0; bases outside the gene matches: 2. Per the germline V gene, CDR1 is WNHNN and CDR2 is SYGVQD (reference sequence). The CDR3 spells CASSESGQGHQETQYF. The CDR3 DNA follows: TGCGCCAGCAGTGAGTCGGGACAGGGTCACCAAGAGACCCAGTACTTC.

This chain joins TRBV9 and TRBJ2-5, with D possibly called TRBD1 or TRBD2 (6 bases each). CDR1 is SGDLS and CDR2 is YYNGEE in the germline V gene. The CDR3 totals 14 residues. Trimming removed 4 bases at V and 5 bases at J, with 15 bases between. As DNA, the CDR3 is TGTGCCAGCAGCCTAACGGGGGCGGGTGAGACCCAGTACTTC. Its translation: CASSLTGAGETQYF.